The 30 T cell receptor beta chains presented below share a single source sample, sequenced in a study of control samples from healthy donors and cancer patients. Produced via immunoSEQ multiplex PCR; TCRdb's table is partial and in-frame only. The sample comprises approximately 150,000 clones, roughly 92% of which are singletons, and 0.68% rests with the top ten. The sequenced sample consisted of blood. These receptors were taken from a woman in her twenties or thirties in good health.

The chain uses TRBV2 and TRBJ2-3; D might be TRBD2 (6 bases). The CDR3 is 14 amino acids. CDR1 is SNHLY and CDR2 is FYNNEI in the germline V gene. With 2 bases removed from V and 7 bases from J, the gap between germline ends came to 13 bases. The CDR3: CASSETMRGNTQYF. CDR3 in DNA: TGTGCCAGCAGTGAAACAATGCGGGGCAATACGCAGTATTTT.

On this clone itself: The same CDR3 also results from other DNA sequences found in this sample. This sequence joins TRBV5-1 and TRBJ2-7; D is perhaps TRBD1 (5 bases). CDR3 length: 12 amino acids. Per germline, CDR1 SGHRS and CDR2 YFSETQ. V shed 4 bases and J shed 3 bases, with 8 bases lying between them. The chain's CDR3 is CASSVQGYEQYF. In DNA, the CDR3 is TGCGCCAGCAGCGTGCAGGGCTACGAGCAGTACTTC.

This sequence joins TRBV3-1 (or the pseudogene TRBV3-2) and TRBJ2-1, with 7 nucleotides matching TRBD2. V lost 0 bases, J lost 3 bases, and 8 bases stayed unmatched. This CDR3 has 17 amino acids. Germline lookup yields CDR1 LGHDT and CDR2 YNNKEL (reference sequence). CDR3 residues: CASSQDPSGGGYNEQFF. In nucleotides, the CDR3 is TGTGCCAGCAGCCAAGATCCGAGCGGCGGGGGCTACAATGAGCAGTTCTTC.

The rearrangement joins TRBV28 to TRBJ1-4; a possible D gene is TRBD1 (5 bases). The ends were cut back, 7 bases at V and 7 bases at J, with 16 bases in the middle. Looked up from germline, CDR1 is MDHEN and CDR2 is SYDVKM. The CDR3 has 14 residues. The CDR3 nucleotides are TGTGCCAGCACTCTGGGACTTCAAAGTGAAAAACTGTTTTTT. Residues: CASTLGLQSEKLFF.

The chain links TRBV4-2 to TRBJ2-2, with D unresolved. Trimming stripped 1 base from V and 5 bases from J, with 14 bases between. This CDR3 is 16 amino acids long. Germline V gene sequence: CDR1 LGHNA, CDR2 YNFKEQ. CDR3 coding DNA: TGTGCCAGCAGCCAAGTACTATTAGAACGGACCGGGGAGCTGTTTTTT. Protein: CASSQVLLERTGELFF.

V usage is TRBV19 and J usage is TRBJ2-7, with TRBD1 matching over 8 bases. The CDR3 contains 17 residues. Trimming cost V 6 bases and J 2 bases; bases outside gene matches: 15. Germline CDR1 and CDR2: LNHDA and SQIVND (reference sequence). Here the CDR3 reads CASSHGYLDRVTYEQYF. The DNA for the CDR3 is TGTGCCAGTAGCCATGGGTATTTGGACAGGGTAACCTACGAGCAGTACTTC.

The chain is built from TRBV28 and TRBJ2-5; no reliable D call. This CDR3 region has 11 residues. Trimming cost V 7 bases and J 5 bases, with 8 bases left between them. Germline loops: CDR1 MDHEN, CDR2 SYDVKM. In DNA, the CDR3 is TGTGCCAGCACGGATCGGGAGACCCAGTACTTC. As protein: CASTDRETQYF.

V is TRBV19 and J is TRBJ2-7, with 11 bases matching TRBD2. Germline lookup yields CDR1 LNHDA and CDR2 SQIVND (reference sequence). The CDR3 totals 15 residues. After removal of 4 bases from V and 5 bases from J, the junction contained 7 bases not matched to a gene. CDR3 coding DNA: TGTGCCAGTAGTAGTACTAGCGGGAGCATCAACGAGCAGTACTTC. Residues: CASSSTSGSINEQYF.

This chain connects TRBV5-1 to TRBJ2-1; tentative D call: TRBD2 (5 bases). The CDR3 spans 13 residues. The ends were cut back, 6 bases at V and 6 bases at J, with 13 bases in the middle. CDR1 SGHRS and CDR2 YFSETQ come from the germline V gene. The CDR3 loop reads CASKVGSVNEQFF. CDR3 coding DNA: TGCGCCAGCAAAGTGGGGAGCGTCAATGAGCAGTTCTTC.

The CDR3 region is CASRRQGEQETQYF. CDR3 in DNA: TGTGCCAGCAGGAGACAGGGGGAACAAGAGACCCAGTACTTC. This rearrangement joins TRBV7-9 to TRBJ2-5; the match to TRBD1 covers 9 bases. Germline V gene data show CDR1 as SEHNR and CDR2 as FQNEAQ (reference sequence). V lost 6 bases and J lost 2; bases outside the gene matches: 4. The CDR3 is 14 residues long.

The gene calls are TRBV10-3 and TRBJ1-1, with D tentatively TRBD1 (6 bases). The ends were cut back, 6 bases at V and 5 bases at J, with 19 bases in the middle. Germline loops: CDR1 ENHRY, CDR2 SYGVKD. This CDR3 has 15 amino acids. CDR3 sequence reads: CAIRPSTGRLTEAFF. The CDR3 DNA reads as TGTGCCATCAGACCTAGTACAGGGAGGTTGACTGAAGCTTTCTTT.

The rearrangement links TRBV9 to TRBJ2-1; the match to TRBD2 covers 10 bases. This CDR3 has 13 residues. Losses at the gene ends were 5 bases for V and 9 bases for J; bases not matched to a gene: 5. Germline CDR1 SGDLS, CDR2 YYNGEE. The CDR3 loop is CASSLAGEAEQFF. In DNA, the CDR3 is TGTGCCAGCAGTCTAGCGGGAGAGGCTGAGCAGTTCTTC.

The chain uses TRBV29-1 and TRBJ2-7, with D hard to call. The length of the CDR3 is 11 residues. CDR1 is SQVTM, CDR2 ANQGSEA, per germline. V shed 8 bases and J shed 6 bases, with 14 bases lying between them. The CDR3 loop reads CSSLDTSEQYF. The CDR3 DNA follows: TGCAGCTCTCTAGACACCTCCGAGCAGTACTTC.

This sequence joins TRBV2 and TRBJ2-7, with TRBD1 as a possible D gene (7 bases). The ends were cut back, 2 bases at V and 6 bases at J, with 14 bases in the middle. This CDR3 has 14 residues. Germline-derived CDR1 and CDR2 are SNHLY and FYNNEI. The CDR3 nucleotides are TGTGCCAGCAGTGAAAGGGCAGGGGGGACCGAGCAGTACTTC. Translating it yields CASSERAGGTEQYF. The full variable domain, completed using reference TRBV2 and TRBJ2-7, is EPEVTQTPSHQVTQMGQEVILRCVPISNHLYFYWYRQILGQKVEFLVSFYNNEISEKSEIFDDQFSVERPDGSNFTLKIRSTKLEDSAMYFCASSERAGGTEQYFGPGTRLTVT.

The CDR3 spells CASSSGQGYYGYTF. In nucleotides, the CDR3 is TGTGCCAGCAGCTCGGGACAGGGCTACTATGGCTACACCTTC. This sequence joins TRBV7-9 and TRBJ1-2, with 9 bases aligning to TRBD1. The V and J ends lost 4 bases and 3 bases, in that order; junction bases with no gene match: 3. Per germline, CDR1 SEHNR and CDR2 FQNEAQ (reference sequence). This CDR3 has 14 amino acids.

The CDR3 DNA reads TGTGCCAGCAGTTACCGTGCTTCGGGCTACGGCGAGCAGTACTTC. As protein: CASSYRASGYGEQYF. The chain links TRBV6-2 or TRBV6-3 to TRBJ2-7; D gene unclear. The V gene lost 2 bases and the J gene lost 6 bases, with 17 bases spanning the gap. CDR3 length: 15 residues. Germline V gene sequence: CDR1 MNHEY, CDR2 SVGEGT.

This chain links TRBV14 with TRBJ2-7; 10 bases align to TRBD2. The CDR3 length is 15 residues. The germline gives CDR1 SGHDN, CDR2 FVKESK. V trimming: 3 bases; J trimming: 7 bases; junction bases outside the gene matches: 9. The chain's CDR3 is CASSQASGSVREQYF. The DNA of the CDR3 is TGTGCCAGCAGCCAGGCTAGCGGGAGCGTTCGTGAGCAGTACTTC.

The chain couples TRBV7-2 to TRBJ2-7, with D possibly TRBD2 on 6 matching bases. The CDR3 has 15 residues. Looked up from germline, CDR1 is SGHTA and CDR2 is FQGNSA. Trimming shortened V by 4 bases and J by 1 base, and 14 bases separated the two germline ends. The CDR3 DNA is TGTGCCAGCAGCTCCCCCCGCGGGGTTTCCTACGAGCAGTACTTC. Translation gives CASSSPRGVSYEQYF. The full variable domain, rest sourced from reference TRBV7-2 and TRBJ2-7, is GAGVSQSPSNKVTEKGKDVELRCDPISGHTALYWYRQSLGQGLEFLIYFQGNSAPDKSGLPSDRFSAERTGGSVSTLTIQRTQQEDSAVYLCASSSPRGVSYEQYFGPGTRLTVT.

Remarks on this clone: This sample includes further DNA sequences coding for the same CDR3. The chain couples TRBV28 to TRBJ2-7, with 10 bases fitting TRBD1. Germline trimming cut 4 bases from V and 2 bases from J; bases unmatched to any gene: 5. The CDR3 loop spans 15 amino acids. The germline gives CDR1 MDHEN, CDR2 SYDVKM. The CDR3 nucleotides are TGTGCCAGCAGTTCCCCCGGGACAGGGGCCTACGAGCAGTACTTC. Its protein product is CASSSPGTGAYEQYF.

This clone was observed a handful of times. The CDR3 DNA reads TGTGCCAGCAGCCTCCGTCGGTCGAACTATGGCTACACCTTC. This codes for CASSLRRSNYGYTF. This chain joins TRBV7-3 and TRBJ1-2; the D is unclear. Trimming took off 5 bases at V and 2 bases at J, with 12 bases between the two ends. Germline CDR1 is SGHTA and CDR2 is FQGTGA. This CDR3 contains 14 residues.

The V gene is TRBV15, the J gene TRBJ1-4; unclear D gene. V was clipped by 5 bases and J by 8 bases, with 15 bases between them. CDR1 is LNHNV, CDR2 YYDKDF, per germline (reference sequence). The CDR3 contains 14 residues. This CDR3 is CATSPWAVGEKLFF. CDR3 DNA: TGTGCCACCAGCCCTTGGGCAGTGGGAGAAAAACTGTTTTTT.

The chain recombines TRBV7-3 with TRBJ2-5, with 10 bases that match TRBD2. V dropped 4 bases and J dropped 5; count of bases not matched to a gene: 7. The CDR3 is 15 residues long. The germline V gene has CDR1 SGHTA and CDR2 FQGTGA. In DNA form, the CDR3 reads TGTGCCAGCAGCTCCCCGGGACTAGCGAGGGAGACCCAGTACTTC. Its protein product is CASSSPGLARETQYF.

The CDR3 nucleotides read TGTGCCACCAGCGCACTGCGGAATGAAAAACTGTTTTTT. This encodes CATSALRNEKLFF. This chain uses TRBV15 with TRBJ1-4, with D hard to call. This CDR3 has 13 residues. Germline CDR1 and CDR2: LNHNV and YYDKDF (reference sequence). V was trimmed by 5 bases and J by 5 bases, leaving 9 bases between them.

On this clone: The sample holds other DNA sequences that translate to the same CDR3. The rearrangement links TRBV30 to TRBJ1-2; the D gene is possibly TRBD1 (6 bases). Trimming left V 5 bases short and J 1 base short, with 8 bases between. CDR1 and CDR2 (germline): GTSNPN, SVGIG (reference sequence). The CDR3 length is 12 residues. Here the CDR3 reads CAWSQGNYGYTF. As DNA, the CDR3 is TGTGCCTGGTCACAGGGTAACTATGGCTACACCTTC.

This chain connects TRBV7-8 to TRBJ2-7, with 7 bases aligning to TRBD1. From germline, CDR1 is SGHVS and CDR2 FQNEAQ. J gave up 7 bases and V 1 base, and 13 bases lay outside the gene matches. The CDR3 has 16 amino acids. CDR3 sequence: CASSLGQGKRGWEQYF. In nucleotides, the CDR3 is TGTGCCAGCAGCTTAGGACAGGGTAAAAGGGGTTGGGAGCAGTACTTC.

This clone is a singleton in its sample. CDR3 amino acids: CASSVRTAGEQYF. DNA of the CDR3: TGCGCCAGCAGCGTGAGGACAGCGGGCGAGCAGTACTTC. V usage is TRBV5-1 and J usage is TRBJ2-7; D may match TRBD1 or TRBD2 (6 bases each). The germline CDR1 and CDR2 sequences are SGHRS and YFSETQ. Deletions cut 4 bases from V and 6 bases from J, with 14 bases between. This CDR3 has 13 amino acids.

The chain links TRBV7-6 to TRBJ2-2, with a weak D call TRBD2 (6 bases). V dropped 3 bases and J dropped 5 bases, with 16 bases sitting between them. The germline V gene encodes CDR1 SGHVS and CDR2 FNYEAQ. CDR3 length: 16 amino acids. CDR3 residues: CASSLLASEKTGELFF. CDR3 nucleotide sequence: TGTGCCAGCAGCTTGTTGGCTAGCGAAAAAACCGGGGAGCTGTTTTTT.

This clone was observed a few times. Other DNA sequences in this sample translate to the same CDR3. The chain employs TRBV5-6 and TRBJ2-4; D possibly corresponds to TRBD2 (6 bases). V was shortened by 3 bases and J by 0 bases, with 7 bases between the two germline ends. Germline V lookup: CDR1 SGHDT, CDR2 YYEEEE. The CDR3 extends over 14 amino acids. CDR3 region: CASSSGLAKNIQYF. Written as DNA, the CDR3 is TGTGCCAGCAGCTCGGGACTAGCCAAAAACATTCAGTACTTC.

The gene calls are TRBV19 and TRBJ1-5; no clear D gene. The germline V and J ends were trimmed by 7 bases and 6 bases, with 13 bases remaining between them. The V gene's germline CDR1 is LNHDA and CDR2 SQIVND (reference sequence). This CDR3 comprises 13 residues. Written as DNA, the CDR3 is TGTGCCAGTACCAATGGCGGGTTTCAGCCCCAGCATTTT. It codes for CASTNGGFQPQHF. The full variable domain, in which reference TRBV19 and TRBJ1-5 provide the parts outside the CDR3, is DGGITQSPKYLFRKEGQNVTLSCEQNLNHDAMYWYRQDPGQGLRLIYYSQIVNDFQKGDIAEGYSVSREKKESFPLTVTSAQKNPTAFYLCASTNGGFQPQHFGDGTRLSIL.

V and J are TRBV20-1 and TRBJ2-7; no definite D call. Germline V gene lookup returns CDR1 DFQATT and CDR2 SNEGSKA (reference sequence). The CDR3 totals 13 residues. V shed 3 bases and J shed 0 bases, with 9 bases lying between them. The CDR3: CSASGGNSYEQYF. CDR3 coding DNA: TGCAGTGCTAGTGGTGGTAACTCCTACGAGCAGTACTTC.